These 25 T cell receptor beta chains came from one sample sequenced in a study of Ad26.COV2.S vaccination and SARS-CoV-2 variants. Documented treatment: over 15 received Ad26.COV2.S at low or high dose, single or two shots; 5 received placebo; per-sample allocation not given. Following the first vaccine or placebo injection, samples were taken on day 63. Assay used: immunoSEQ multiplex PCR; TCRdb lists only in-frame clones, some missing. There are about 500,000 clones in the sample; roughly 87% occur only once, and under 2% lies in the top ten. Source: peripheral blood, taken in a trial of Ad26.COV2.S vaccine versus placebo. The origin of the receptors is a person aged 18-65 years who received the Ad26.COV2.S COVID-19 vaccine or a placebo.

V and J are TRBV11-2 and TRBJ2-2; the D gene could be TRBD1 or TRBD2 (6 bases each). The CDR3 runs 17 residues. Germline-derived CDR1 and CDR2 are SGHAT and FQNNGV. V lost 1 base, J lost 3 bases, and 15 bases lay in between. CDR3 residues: CASSLGYGGQDTGELFF. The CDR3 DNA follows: TGTGCCAGCAGCTTAGGATACGGGGGCCAGGACACCGGGGAGCTGTTTTTT.

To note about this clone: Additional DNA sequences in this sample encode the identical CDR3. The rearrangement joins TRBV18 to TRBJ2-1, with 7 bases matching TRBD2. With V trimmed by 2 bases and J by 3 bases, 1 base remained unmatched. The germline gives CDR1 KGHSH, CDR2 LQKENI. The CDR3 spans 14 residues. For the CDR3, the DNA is TGTGCCAGCTCACCAGGCGGGAGCTACAATGAGCAGTTCTTC. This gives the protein CASSPGGSYNEQFF. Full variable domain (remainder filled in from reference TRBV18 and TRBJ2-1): NAGVMQNPRHLVRRRGQEARLRCSPMKGHSHVYWYRQLPEEGLKFMVYLQKENIIDESGMPKERFSAEFPKEGPSILRIQQVVRGDSAAYFCASSPGGSYNEQFFGPGTRLTVL.

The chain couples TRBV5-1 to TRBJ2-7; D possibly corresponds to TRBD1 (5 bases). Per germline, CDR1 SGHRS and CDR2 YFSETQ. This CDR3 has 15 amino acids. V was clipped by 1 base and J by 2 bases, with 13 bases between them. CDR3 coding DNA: TGCGCCAGCAGCTTGTCGCTGACAGAGACCTACGAGCAGTACTTC. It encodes CASSLSLTETYEQYF.

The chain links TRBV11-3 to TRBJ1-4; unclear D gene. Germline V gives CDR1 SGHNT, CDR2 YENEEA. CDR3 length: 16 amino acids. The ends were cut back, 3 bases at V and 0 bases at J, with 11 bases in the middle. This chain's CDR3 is CASSFGRKATNEKLFF. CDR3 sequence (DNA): TGTGCCAGCAGCTTTGGTCGGAAAGCAACTAATGAAAAACTGTTTTTT.

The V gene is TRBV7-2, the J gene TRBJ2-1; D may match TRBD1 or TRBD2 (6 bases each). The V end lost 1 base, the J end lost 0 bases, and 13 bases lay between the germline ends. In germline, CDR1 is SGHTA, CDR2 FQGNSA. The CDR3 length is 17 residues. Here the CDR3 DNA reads TGTGCCAGCAGCTTAGGGAGGGGGGCCATCTCCTACAATGAGCAGTTCTTC. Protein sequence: CASSLGRGAISYNEQFF.

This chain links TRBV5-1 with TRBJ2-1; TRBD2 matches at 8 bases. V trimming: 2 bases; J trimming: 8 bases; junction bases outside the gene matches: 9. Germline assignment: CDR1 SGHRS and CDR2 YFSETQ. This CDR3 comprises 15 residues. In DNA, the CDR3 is TGCGCCAGCAGCTTCCTAGCGGGCAAGGGATATGAGCAGTTCTTC. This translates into CASSFLAGKGYEQFF.

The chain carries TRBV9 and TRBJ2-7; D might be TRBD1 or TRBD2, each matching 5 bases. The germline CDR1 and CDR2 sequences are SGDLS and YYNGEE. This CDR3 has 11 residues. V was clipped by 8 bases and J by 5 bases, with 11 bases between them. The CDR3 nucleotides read TGTGCCAGGCAGGGACCCCACGAGCAGTACTTC. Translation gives CARQGPHEQYF. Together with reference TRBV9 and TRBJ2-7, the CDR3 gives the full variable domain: DSGVTQTPKHLITATGQRVTLRCSPRSGDLSVYWYQQSLDQGLQFLIQYYNGEERAKGNILERFSAQQFPDLHSELNLSSLELGDSALYFCARQGPHEQYFGPGTRLTVT.

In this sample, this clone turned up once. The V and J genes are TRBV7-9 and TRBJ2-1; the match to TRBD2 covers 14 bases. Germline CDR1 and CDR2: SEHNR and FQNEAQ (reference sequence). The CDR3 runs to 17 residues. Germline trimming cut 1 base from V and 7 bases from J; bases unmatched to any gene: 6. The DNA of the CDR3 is TGTGCCAGCAGCTTAGTCGGGACTAGCGGGAGTATGAATGAGCAGTTCTTC. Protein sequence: CASSLVGTSGSMNEQFF.

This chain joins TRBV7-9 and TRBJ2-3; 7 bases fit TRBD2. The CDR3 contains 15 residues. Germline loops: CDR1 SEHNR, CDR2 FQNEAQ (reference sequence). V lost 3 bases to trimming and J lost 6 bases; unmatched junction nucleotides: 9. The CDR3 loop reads CASSFTERGGDTQYF. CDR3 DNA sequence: TGTGCCAGCAGCTTTACTGAGAGGGGAGGGGATACGCAGTATTTT.

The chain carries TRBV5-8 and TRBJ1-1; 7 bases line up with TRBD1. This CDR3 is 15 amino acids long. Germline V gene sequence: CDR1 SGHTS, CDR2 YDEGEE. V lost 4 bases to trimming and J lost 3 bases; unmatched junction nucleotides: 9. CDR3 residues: CASSPYRGGDTEAFF. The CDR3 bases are TGTGCCAGCAGCCCGTACAGGGGTGGGGACACTGAAGCTTTCTTT.

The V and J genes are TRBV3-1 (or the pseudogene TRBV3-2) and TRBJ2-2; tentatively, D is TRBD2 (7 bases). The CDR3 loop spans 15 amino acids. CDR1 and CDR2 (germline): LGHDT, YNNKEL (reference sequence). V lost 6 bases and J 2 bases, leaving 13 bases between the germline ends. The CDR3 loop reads CASRAGALNTGELFF. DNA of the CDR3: TGTGCCAGCAGGGCGGGGGCCCTAAACACCGGGGAGCTGTTTTTT.

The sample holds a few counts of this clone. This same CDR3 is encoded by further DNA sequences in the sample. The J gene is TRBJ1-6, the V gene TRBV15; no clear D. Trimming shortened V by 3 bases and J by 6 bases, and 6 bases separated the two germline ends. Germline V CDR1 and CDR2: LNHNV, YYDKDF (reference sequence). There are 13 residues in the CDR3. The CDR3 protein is CATSRGGNSPLHF. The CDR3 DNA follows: TGTGCCACCAGCAGGGGTGGTAATTCACCCCTCCACTTT.

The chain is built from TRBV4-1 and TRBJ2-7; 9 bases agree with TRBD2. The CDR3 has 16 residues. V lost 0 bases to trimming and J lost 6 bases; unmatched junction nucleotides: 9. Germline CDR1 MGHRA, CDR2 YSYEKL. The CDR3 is CASSQDYGGRAGEQYF. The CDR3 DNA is TGCGCCAGCAGCCAAGATTATGGCGGGAGGGCCGGCGAGCAGTACTTC.

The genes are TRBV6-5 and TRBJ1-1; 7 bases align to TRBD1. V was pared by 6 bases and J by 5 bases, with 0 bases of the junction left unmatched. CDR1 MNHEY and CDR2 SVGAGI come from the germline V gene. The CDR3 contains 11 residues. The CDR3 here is CASRQGTEAFF. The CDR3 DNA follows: TGTGCCAGCAGACAGGGGACTGAAGCTTTCTTT.

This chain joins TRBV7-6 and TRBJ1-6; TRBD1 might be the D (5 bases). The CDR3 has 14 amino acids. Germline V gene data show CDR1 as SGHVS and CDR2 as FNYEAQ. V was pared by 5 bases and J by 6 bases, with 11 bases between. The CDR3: CASSAGHSNSPLHF. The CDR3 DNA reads TGTGCCAGCAGCGCTGGACATAGTAATTCACCCCTCCACTTT.

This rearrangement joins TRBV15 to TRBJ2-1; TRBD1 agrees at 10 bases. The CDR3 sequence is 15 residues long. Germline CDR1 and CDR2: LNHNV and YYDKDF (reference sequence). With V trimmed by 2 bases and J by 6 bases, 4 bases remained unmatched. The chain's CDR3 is CATSRTGTGVNEQFF. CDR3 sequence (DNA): TGTGCCACCAGCAGAACCGGGACAGGGGTCAATGAGCAGTTCTTC.

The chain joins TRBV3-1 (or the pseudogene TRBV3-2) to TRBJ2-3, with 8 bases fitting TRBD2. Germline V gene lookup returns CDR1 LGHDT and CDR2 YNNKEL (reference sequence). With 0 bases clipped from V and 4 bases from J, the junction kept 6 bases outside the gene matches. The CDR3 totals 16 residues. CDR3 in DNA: TGTGCCAGCAGCCAAGATTTAGCGGGACCTGCAGATACGCAGTATTTT. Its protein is CASSQDLAGPADTQYF.

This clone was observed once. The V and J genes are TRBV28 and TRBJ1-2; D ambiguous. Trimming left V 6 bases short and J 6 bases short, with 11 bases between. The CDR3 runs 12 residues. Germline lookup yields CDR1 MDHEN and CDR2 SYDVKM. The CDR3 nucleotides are TGTGCCAGCAGGGGAGTGATTGATGGCTACACCTTC. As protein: CASRGVIDGYTF.

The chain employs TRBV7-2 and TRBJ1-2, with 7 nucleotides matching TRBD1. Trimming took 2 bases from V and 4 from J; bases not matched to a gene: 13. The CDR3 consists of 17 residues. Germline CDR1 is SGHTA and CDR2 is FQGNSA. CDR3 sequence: CASSLTWDAGDSYGYTF. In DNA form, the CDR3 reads TGTGCCAGCAGCTTAACTTGGGACGCTGGGGACAGCTATGGCTACACCTTC.

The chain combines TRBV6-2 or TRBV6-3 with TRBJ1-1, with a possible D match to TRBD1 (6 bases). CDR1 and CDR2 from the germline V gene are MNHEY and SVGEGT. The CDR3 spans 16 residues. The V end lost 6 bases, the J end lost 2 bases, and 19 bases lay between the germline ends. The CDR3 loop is CASSRDPGHKNTEAFF. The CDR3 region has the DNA TGTGCCAGCAGCCGCGATCCGGGACACAAAAACACTGAAGCTTTCTTT.

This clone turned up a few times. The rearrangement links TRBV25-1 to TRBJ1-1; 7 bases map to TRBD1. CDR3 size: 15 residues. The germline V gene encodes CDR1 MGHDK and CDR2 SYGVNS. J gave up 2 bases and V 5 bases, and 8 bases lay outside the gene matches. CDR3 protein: CASSTRQGINTEAFF. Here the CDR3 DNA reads TGTGCCAGCAGTACACGACAGGGAATAAACACTGAAGCTTTCTTT.

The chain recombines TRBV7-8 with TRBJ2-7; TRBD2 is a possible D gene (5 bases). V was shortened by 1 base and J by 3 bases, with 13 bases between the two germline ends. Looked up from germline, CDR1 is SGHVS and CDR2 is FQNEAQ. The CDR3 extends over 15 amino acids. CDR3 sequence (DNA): TGTGCCAGCAGCTTAGAAGGACTGGGCCACTACGAGCAGTACTTC. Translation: CASSLEGLGHYEQYF.

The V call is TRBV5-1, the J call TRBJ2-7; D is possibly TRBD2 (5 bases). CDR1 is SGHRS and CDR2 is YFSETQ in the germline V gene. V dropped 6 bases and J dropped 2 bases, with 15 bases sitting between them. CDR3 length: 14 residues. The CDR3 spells CASTSDGEPYEQYF. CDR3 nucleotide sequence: TGCGCCAGCACCTCGGACGGGGAGCCCTACGAGCAGTACTTC.

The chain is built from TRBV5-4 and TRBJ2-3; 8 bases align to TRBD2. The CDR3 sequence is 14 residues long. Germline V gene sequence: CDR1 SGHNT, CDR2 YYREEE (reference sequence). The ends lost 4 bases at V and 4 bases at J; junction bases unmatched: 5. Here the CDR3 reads CASSLGGAPDTQYF. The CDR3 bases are TGTGCCAGCAGCCTCGGGGGGGCCCCAGATACGCAGTATTTT.

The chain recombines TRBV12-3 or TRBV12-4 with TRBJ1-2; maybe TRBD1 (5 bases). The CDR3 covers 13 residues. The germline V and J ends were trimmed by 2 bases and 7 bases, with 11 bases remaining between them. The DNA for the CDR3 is TGTGCCAGCAGTTTATGGAGGGGTAGTGGCTACACCTTC. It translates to CASSLWRGSGYTF.